Each of the 12 T cell receptor beta chains below was sequenced from the same sample in a study of T cells in Graves' hyperthyroidism and ophthalmopathy. The CDR3 regions of TCR beta were amplified from RNA transcripts. An initial round of RT-PCR targeting the TCR CDR3 relied on the HTBI primer set. One entry per CDR3 protein results from TCRdb running MiXCR on the multiplex PCR reads. The profile shows a few hundred thousand distinct CDR3 sequences, around a sixth of them singletons. Sequenced input: blood. These receptors were obtained from a man aged 18 to 29 with Graves' ophthalmopathy.

This clonotype has just a few counts. The chain combines TRBV29-1 with TRBJ2-7; 8 bases line up with TRBD2. The CDR3 is made up of 13 amino acids. Germline V gene lookup returns CDR1 SQVTM and CDR2 ANQGSEA. V lost 7 bases to trimming and J lost 4 bases; unmatched junction nucleotides: 9. In DNA form, the CDR3 reads TGCAGCGCCGGGGGGGGCCGGGGTTACGAGCAGTACTTC. It encodes CSAGGGRGYEQYF.

The chain has TRBV6-1 and TRBJ2-1; TRBD2 aligns across 8 bases. Germline V gene sequence: CDR1 MNHNS, CDR2 SASEGT. This CDR3 is built from 12 residues. The V segment lost 5 bases and the J segment 12 bases; nucleotides outside the gene matches: 6. The CDR3 protein is CASSSLAGGQFF. The CDR3 DNA is TGTGCCAGCAGTTCCCTGGCGGGGGGGCAGTTCTTC.

This clonotype was counted ten times or more. The chain joins TRBV27 to TRBJ1-1; 9 nucleotides align to TRBD1. V shed 6 bases, J shed 0 bases, and the junction held 2 bases outside the gene matches. Germline V gene data show CDR1 as MNHEY and CDR2 as SMNVEV (reference sequence). CDR3 length: 14 amino acids. This CDR3 reads CASSTGGMNTEAFF. The CDR3, as DNA: TGTGCCAGCAGCACAGGGGGCATGAACACTGAAGCTTTCTTT.

The chain combines TRBV6-5 with TRBJ2-1; D not resolved. Germline CDR1 and CDR2: MNHEY and SVGAGI. The CDR3 has 12 residues. Trimming cost V 4 bases and J 9 bases, with 10 bases left between them. The CDR3 here is CASSSQTTEQFF. The CDR3 DNA reads as TGTGCCAGCAGTTCTCAGACAACTGAGCAGTTCTTC.

This clonotype has more than one count but fewer than ten. The chain combines TRBV7-9 with TRBJ1-1; 7 bases are a match to TRBD1. With V trimmed by 7 bases and J by 4 bases, 21 bases remained unmatched. CDR3 length: 18 residues. Germline V gene data show CDR1 as SEHNR and CDR2 as FQNEAQ (reference sequence). The CDR3 loop is CASTQGGKGRFLTTEAFF. The DNA of the CDR3 is TGTGCCAGCACGCAAGGGGGCAAGGGGCGCTTTCTGACCACTGAAGCTTTCTTT. Together with reference TRBV7-9 and TRBJ1-1, the CDR3 gives the full variable domain: DTGVSQNPRHKITKRGQNVTFRCDPISEHNRLYWYRQTLGQGPEFLTYFQNEAQLEKSRLLSDRFSAERPKGSFSTLEIQRTEQGDSAMYLCASTQGGKGRFLTTEAFFGQGTRLTVV.

This clonotype was detected only once. The rearrangement links TRBV6-5 to TRBJ2-7, with 13 bases identical to TRBD2. The CDR3 runs 17 residues. Germline V gene data show CDR1 as MNHEY and CDR2 as SVGAGI. V shed 0 bases and J 0 bases; nucleotides not matched to a gene: 2. The CDR3 protein is CASSYSGLAGSSYEQYF. CDR3 in DNA: TGTGCCAGCAGTTACTCGGGACTAGCGGGAAGCTCCTACGAGCAGTACTTC.

This clonotype was counted only a few times. The genes are TRBV7-9 and TRBJ1-5, with unresolved D. Per germline, CDR1 SEHNR and CDR2 FQNEAQ (reference sequence). The CDR3 spans 15 residues. V was pared by 5 bases and J by 6 bases, with 17 bases between. The CDR3 is CASSPSGVGVQPQHF. The DNA of the CDR3 is TGTGCCAGCAGCCCTAGCGGCGTCGGGGTTCAGCCCCAGCATTTT. The entire variable domain, with the rest obtained from reference TRBV7-9 and TRBJ1-5, is as follows: DTGVSQNPRHKITKRGQNVTFRCDPISEHNRLYWYRQTLGQGPEFLTYFQNEAQLEKSRLLSDRFSAERPKGSFSTLEIQRTEQGDSAMYLCASSPSGVGVQPQHFGDGTRLSIL.

This clonotype was detected many times. The rearrangement links TRBV20-1 to TRBJ1-1, with D possibly being TRBD1 (5 bases). The germline V gene encodes CDR1 DFQATT and CDR2 SNEGSKA (reference sequence). This CDR3 comprises 11 residues. Trimming pared 7 bases from V and 4 bases from J, leaving 10 bases between. CDR3 loop: CSGGGGTEAFF. The CDR3, as DNA: TGCAGTGGGGGGGGGGGCACTGAAGCTTTCTTT.

This clonotype was picked up many times. The genes are TRBV13 and TRBJ2-7, with D possibly matching TRBD2 (6 bases). With 5 bases removed from V and 1 base from J, the gap between germline ends came to 15 bases. The CDR3 contains 15 residues. The germline gives CDR1 PRHDT, CDR2 FYEKMQ (reference sequence). CDR3 residues: CASSPRDGGSYEQYF. In DNA form, the CDR3 reads TGTGCCAGCAGCCCGCGGGACGGTGGATCCTACGAGCAGTACTTC.

This clonotype has a count of ten or more. The chain joins TRBV20-1 to TRBJ1-6; D unresolved. Germline CDR1 is DFQATT and CDR2 is SNEGSKA (reference sequence). This CDR3 is 13 amino acids long. Trimming took off 3 bases at V and 7 bases at J, with 10 bases between the two ends. CDR3: CSASPPGNSPLHF. CDR3 sequence (DNA): TGCAGTGCTAGTCCTCCTGGAAATTCACCCCTCCACTTT.

This clonotype was recorded a few times. This chain uses TRBV12-3 or TRBV12-4 with TRBJ2-5, with D hard to call. V was clipped by 3 bases and J by 5 bases, with 22 bases between them. The CDR3 is made up of 17 amino acids. The CDR3 protein is CASSFRTWTQQSETQYF. In DNA, the CDR3 is TGTGCCAGCAGTTTTCGTACCTGGACGCAGCAGTCGGAGACCCAGTACTTC.

This clonotype came up many times. The rearrangement joins TRBV7-2 to TRBJ1-2; D is possibly TRBD1 (6 bases). Trimming took 5 bases from V and 0 from J, leaving 10 bases between them. The CDR3 sequence is 14 residues long. Germline CDR1 reads SGHTA; CDR2 reads FQGNSA. The CDR3: CASSPRTANYGYTF. The CDR3 nucleotides are TGTGCCAGCAGCCCACGGACAGCTAACTATGGCTACACCTTC.